The following is a T cell receptor beta chain sequence with its context. These data originate in a study of blood T cell repertoires in COVID-19. Overall study: Whether acute or convalescent, the COVID-19 samples came from the United States, Italy and Spain.

The repertoire was sequenced with immunoSEQ multiplex PCR; TCRdb's copy has only in-frame clones and lacks some. The table shows fewer than 350,000 clones, with about 86% occurring only once. Patients in Seattle were enrolled during active infection, then followed longitudinally. Trimming removed 3 bases at V and 2 bases at J, with 12 bases between. Germline V gene data show CDR1 as KGHDR and CDR2 as SFDVKD. This CDR3 spans 15 amino acids. This chain uses TRBV24-1 with TRBJ1-1; possible D gene TRBD1, 5 bases. This TCR derives from a woman between 65 and 79 years old with COVID-19, enrolled during active disease. The source material was peripheral blood. The CDR3 nucleotides read TGTGCCACCAGTGATACCGGGGGTGTAAACACTGAAGCTTTCTTT. Translated, it gives CATSDTGGVNTEAFF.